The 11 T cell receptor beta chains listed next were all sequenced from one sample in a study of T cells after yellow fever vaccination. TCRdb reanalysed the 5' RACE reads using MiXCR and keeps one entry per CDR3 protein. The table includes 300,000 to 350,000 distinct CDR3 sequences, 3% to 4.5% detected once. The source material was PBMCs, sampled 5 days after the yellow fever booster vaccination. Every receptor here comes from a man in his late teens or twenties who received the YFV17D yellow fever vaccine.

This clonotype has only a few counts. The chain combines TRBV2 with TRBJ1-2, with D perhaps TRBD1 (5 bases). Germline CDR1 is SNHLY and CDR2 is FYNNEI. The CDR3 loop spans 14 amino acids. V was shortened by 2 bases and J by 5 bases, with 12 bases between the two germline ends. In DNA form, the CDR3 reads TGTGCCAGCAGTGAATCCTTGGGGGGATATGGCTACACCTTC. It specifies CASSESLGGYGYTF. The full variable domain, rest sourced from reference TRBV2 and TRBJ1-2, is EPEVTQTPSHQVTQMGQEVILRCVPISNHLYFYWYRQILGQKVEFLVSFYNNEISEKSEIFDDQFSVERPDGSNFTLKIRSTKLEDSAMYFCASSESLGGYGYTFGSGTRLTVV.

This clonotype was detected a few times. The CDR3 sequence is CASSEQGRGETQYF. The CDR3 DNA reads as TGTGCCAGCAGCGAACAGGGGAGAGGGGAGACCCAGTACTTC. The rearrangement uses TRBV9 and TRBJ2-5; 7 bases agree with TRBD1. J lost 5 bases, V lost 3 bases, and 7 bases had no gene match. This CDR3 spans 14 amino acids. Germline V CDR1 and CDR2: SGDLS, YYNGEE. The variable domain in full, with the rest retrieved from reference TRBV9 and TRBJ2-5, is DSGVTQTPKHLITATGQRVTLRCSPRSGDLSVYWYQQSLDQGLQFLIQYYNGEERAKGNILERFSAQQFPDLHSELNLSSLELGDSALYFCASSEQGRGETQYFGPGTRLLVL.

This clonotype was detected ten times or more. CDR3 in DNA: TGTGCCAGCAGCTGGACTAGCGGGGGGGTAGATACGCAGTATTTT. The encoded protein is CASSWTSGGVDTQYF. The chain employs TRBV7-2 and TRBJ2-3; 15 bases match TRBD2. Germline lookup yields CDR1 SGHTA and CDR2 FQGNSA. After removal of 4 bases from V and 5 bases from J, the junction contained 1 base not matched to a gene. The CDR3 loop spans 15 amino acids.

This clonotype has just a few counts. This chain links TRBV7-2 with TRBJ1-2; D perhaps matches TRBD1 (5 bases). The V end lost 5 bases, the J end lost 4 bases, and 14 bases lay between the germline ends. CDR1 and CDR2 (germline): SGHTA, FQGNSA. The CDR3 length is 14 residues. CDR3 DNA sequence: TGTGCCAGCAGCGCCAGTCAGGGATTCTATGGCTACACCTTC. Its protein is CASSASQGFYGYTF.

The V call is TRBV20-1, the J call TRBJ1-4, with a tentative D call TRBD1 (6 bases). Germline lookup yields CDR1 DFQATT and CDR2 SNEGSKA (reference sequence). The CDR3 runs 14 residues. With 7 bases removed from V and 1 base from J, the gap between germline ends came to 13 bases. CDR3 residues: CSVVPTGTNEKLFF. The CDR3 nucleotides are TGCAGTGTAGTCCCGACAGGAACTAATGAAAAACTGTTTTTT.

This clonotype occurred many times. The CDR3 region has the DNA TGTGCCAGCAGTTACGGAAGCGGCAACCAAGAGACCCAGTACTTC. Translated: CASSYGSGNQETQYF. The J gene is TRBJ2-5, the V gene TRBV6-2 or TRBV6-3; a possible D gene is TRBD2 (5 bases). CDR1 is MNHEY, CDR2 SVGEGT, per germline. V dropped 2 bases and J dropped 0 bases, with 10 bases sitting between them. This CDR3 region has 15 residues.

This clonotype was found a few times. The J gene is TRBJ1-2, the V gene TRBV4-3; 7 nucleotides align to TRBD1. J was trimmed by 4 bases and V by 1 base; bases with no gene match: 3. The V gene's germline CDR1 is LGHNA and CDR2 YSLEER. The CDR3 has 14 amino acids. In DNA, the CDR3 is TGCGCCAGCAGCCAAGCGGGGACAGTCTATGGCTACACCTTC. This codes for CASSQAGTVYGYTF.

As regards this clonotype: A junction end diverges from the germline sequence, so it may reflect a read error. The chain couples TRBV7-2 to TRBJ1-1; D possibly corresponds to TRBD1 (5 bases). The germline V gene encodes CDR1 SGHTA and CDR2 FQGNSA. The CDR3 length is 16 residues. The chain's CDR3 is CASGLPYRRGNTEAFF. The CDR3 nucleotides are TGTGCCAGCGGCTTACCATACAGGAGGGGGAACACTGAAGCTTTCTTT.

This clonotype was seen more than once but under ten times. The chain has TRBV5-4 and TRBJ2-5; maybe TRBD2 (6 bases). The CDR3 has 16 residues. CDR1 is SGHNT, CDR2 YYREEE, per germline (reference sequence). V lost 1 base to trimming and J lost 5 bases, with 18 bases between them. Written as DNA, the CDR3 is TGTGCCAGCAGCTTGCGTCGAGGCGGGGATAGGGAGACCCAGTACTTC. Its translation: CASSLRRGGDRETQYF.

This clonotype was seen only a few times. The chain couples TRBV4-2 to TRBJ2-1; TRBD2 aligns across 8 bases. V trimming: 0 bases; J trimming: 8 bases; junction bases outside the gene matches: 12. The germline V gene encodes CDR1 LGHNA and CDR2 YNFKEQ. This CDR3 is 17 amino acids long. The CDR3 loop reads CASSQDLTGGRGDEQFF. In DNA form, the CDR3 reads TGTGCCAGCAGCCAAGATCTAACGGGGGGGCGGGGCGATGAGCAGTTCTTC.

At least ten counts were recorded for this clonotype. The chain links TRBV5-1 to TRBJ2-1, with D tentatively TRBD1 or TRBD2 (5 bases each). The ends were cut back, 0 bases at V and 0 bases at J, with 13 bases in the middle. Looked up from germline, CDR1 is SGHRS and CDR2 is YFSETQ. CDR3 size: 17 residues. CDR3: CASSLGDRESSYNEQFF. In DNA form, the CDR3 reads TGCGCCAGCAGCTTGGGGGACCGCGAAAGCTCCTACAATGAGCAGTTCTTC. Variable domain in full (rest from reference TRBV5-1 and TRBJ2-1): KAGVTQTPRYLIKTRGQQVTLSCSPISGHRSVSWYQQTPGQGLQFLFEYFSETQRNKGNFPGRFSGRQFSNSRSEMNVSTLELGDSALYLCASSLGDRESSYNEQFFGPGTRLTVL.